Listed here are 20 T cell receptor beta chains from one sample, sequenced in a study of blood T cell repertoires in COVID-19. The assay was immunoSEQ multiplex PCR, and TCRdb's table has in-frame clones only and misses some. The sample consists of about 35,000 clones, under 90% of them appearing once. The sample was peripheral blood. Source of these receptors: a man aged 45-65 years with acute or convalescent COVID-19.

By sample fraction, this clone is medium-sized. This chain joins TRBV24-1 and TRBJ1-2; 9 bases match TRBD1. J gave up 6 bases and V 3 bases, and 13 bases lay outside the gene matches. The CDR3 extends over 17 amino acids. Germline V gene lookup returns CDR1 KGHDR and CDR2 SFDVKD. CDR3: CATSDPETGGVIDGYTF. Written as DNA, the CDR3 is TGTGCCACCAGTGATCCCGAGACAGGGGGAGTTATAGATGGCTACACCTTC.

The rearrangement uses TRBV9 and TRBJ1-6, with 8 bases fitting TRBD1. Germline V gives CDR1 SGDLS, CDR2 YYNGEE. This CDR3 region has 17 residues. V lost 3 bases, J lost 8 bases, and 13 bases stayed unmatched. This chain's CDR3 is CASSGSRRAGGDSPLHF. The CDR3 DNA reads as TGTGCCAGCAGCGGCTCCAGACGCGCAGGGGGCGATTCACCCCTCCACTTT.

J is TRBJ2-1 and V is TRBV27; D remains unclear. V was clipped by 0 bases and J by 8 bases, with 17 bases between them. CDR1 is MNHEY and CDR2 is SMNVEV in the germline V gene (reference sequence). The CDR3 runs to 16 residues. DNA for the CDR3: TGTGCCAGCAGTTTATCGAGCAGCCGGGTGTTGGATGAGCAGTTCTTC. Its protein product is CASSLSSSRVLDEQFF.

The J gene is TRBJ2-2, the V gene TRBV7-2, with 8 bases matching TRBD2. In germline, CDR1 is SGHTA, CDR2 FQGNSA. V lost 1 base to trimming and J lost 4 bases; unmatched junction nucleotides: 14. CDR3 length: 19 amino acids. CDR3 protein: CASSLDTGGSPTSTGELFF. CDR3 sequence (DNA): TGTGCCAGCAGCTTAGATACGGGAGGGTCTCCGACGAGCACCGGGGAGCTGTTTTTT.

This clone was observed a few times. This chain uses TRBV6-6 with TRBJ1-1; possibly TRBD1 for D (6 bases). The germline V gene encodes CDR1 MNHNY and CDR2 SVGAGI (reference sequence). The CDR3 sequence is 15 residues long. Trimming stripped 2 bases from V and 4 bases from J, with 14 bases between. Written as DNA, the CDR3 is TGTGCCAGCAGTTACCAAGGGGGAGGGGTCACTGAAGCTTTCTTT. Translation: CASSYQGGGVTEAFF.

The chain links TRBV27 to TRBJ2-3; 14 bases fit TRBD2. The germline V gene has CDR1 MNHEY and CDR2 SMNVEV (reference sequence). V dropped 5 bases and J dropped 5; count of bases not matched to a gene: 12. This CDR3 region has 18 residues. The CDR3 nucleotides read TGTGCCAGCAGTCTCTACGAGGGACTAGCGGGAGCTGGAGATACGCAGTATTTT. Its protein is CASSLYEGLAGAGDTQYF.

The J gene is TRBJ2-7, the V gene TRBV9; 7 bases are a match to TRBD1. There are 15 residues in the CDR3. The germline V gene encodes CDR1 SGDLS and CDR2 YYNGEE. J lost 6 bases, V lost 4 bases, and 13 bases had no gene match. DNA of the CDR3: TGTGCCAGCAGCCCTAATCCCGACAGGGTGGGCGAGCAGTACTTC. It codes for CASSPNPDRVGEQYF. Full variable domain (missing parts from reference TRBV9 and TRBJ2-7): DSGVTQTPKHLITATGQRVTLRCSPRSGDLSVYWYQQSLDQGLQFLIQYYNGEERAKGNILERFSAQQFPDLHSELNLSSLELGDSALYFCASSPNPDRVGEQYFGPGTRLTVT.

The J gene is TRBJ2-7, the V gene TRBV3-1 (or the pseudogene TRBV3-2), with D unclear. The CDR3 spans 11 residues. Trimming shortened V by 5 bases and J by 7 bases, and 9 bases separated the two germline ends. Germline loops: CDR1 LGHDT, CDR2 YNNKEL (reference sequence). This CDR3 reads CASSVGYEQYF. The CDR3 DNA follows: TGTGCCAGCAGCGTGGGCTATGAGCAGTACTTC.

The rearrangement joins TRBV19 to TRBJ1-2; 7 positions match TRBD1. Germline values: CDR1 LNHDA, CDR2 SQIVND (reference sequence). J gave up 4 bases and V 7 bases, and 6 bases lay outside the gene matches. This CDR3 has 13 amino acids. The CDR3 coding sequence is TGTGCCAGTACCCAGACAGGGAGCTATGGCTACACCTTC. Residues: CASTQTGSYGYTF.

The chain uses TRBV19 and TRBJ2-3; possible D gene TRBD1, 5 bases. V was cut by 5 bases and J by 2 bases, with 14 bases left in between. Germline V lookup: CDR1 LNHDA, CDR2 SQIVND (reference sequence). The CDR3 loop spans 15 amino acids. The CDR3 region is CASSPLGAATDTQYF. In nucleotides, the CDR3 is TGTGCCAGTAGTCCGCTTGGGGCAGCCACAGATACGCAGTATTTT.

The chain uses TRBV4-1 and TRBJ2-1, with D possibly being TRBD2 (5 bases). The V gene's germline CDR1 is MGHRA and CDR2 YSYEKL. Trimming left V 1 base short and J 13 bases short, with 11 bases between. This CDR3 contains 12 residues. CDR3 in amino acids: CASSQVRRPQFF. The CDR3 nucleotides read TGCGCCAGCAGCCAAGTGAGGAGGCCACAGTTCTTC.

The CDR3 reads CASSHHGTSFYEQYF. The CDR3, as DNA: TGCGCCAGCAGCCACCACGGGACTAGTTTCTACGAGCAGTACTTC. The chain joins TRBV4-1 to TRBJ2-7, with 8 bases identical to TRBD2. The CDR3 is 15 amino acids. Trimming took 3 bases from V and 3 from J; bases not matched to a gene: 7. The germline V gene encodes CDR1 MGHRA and CDR2 YSYEKL.

This clone was seen just once. This chain uses TRBV6-6 with TRBJ1-2, with D possibly being TRBD1 (6 bases). CDR1 MNHNY and CDR2 SVGAGI come from the germline V gene (reference sequence). The V end was cut by 4 bases, the J end by 7 bases, with 13 bases between. This CDR3 region has 13 residues. The CDR3 region is CASSSRGGRGYTF. The CDR3 DNA sequence: TGTGCCAGCAGTTCCCGCGGGGGCCGTGGCTACACCTTC.

This rearrangement joins TRBV27 to TRBJ2-1; 9 bases fit TRBD1. The CDR3 loop spans 14 amino acids. V lost 5 bases, J lost 6 bases, and 5 bases stayed unmatched. From germline, CDR1 is MNHEY and CDR2 SMNVEV (reference sequence). The CDR3 loop reads CASSPGTGTNEQFF. The CDR3 DNA reads as TGTGCCAGCAGTCCCGGGACAGGGACCAATGAGCAGTTCTTC.

The chain combines TRBV4-2 with TRBJ2-7, with 7 bases identical to TRBD2. The germline CDR1 and CDR2 sequences are LGHNA and YNFKEQ. CDR3 length: 15 amino acids. The J segment lost 0 bases and the V segment lost 4 bases, leaving 6 bases of the junction unmatched. CDR3 amino acids: CASSPAGGSSYEQYF. The CDR3 DNA reads TGTGCCAGCAGCCCCGCGGGCGGGAGCTCCTACGAGCAGTACTTC.

The chain links TRBV7-9 to TRBJ2-1; possibly TRBD2 for D (7 bases). The germline V and J ends were trimmed by 6 bases and 3 bases, with 21 bases remaining between them. Per germline, CDR1 SEHNR and CDR2 FQNEAQ (reference sequence). The CDR3 contains 17 residues. The CDR3 is CASRSPRLRGLYNEQFF. DNA of the CDR3: TGTGCCAGCAGATCCCCCCGTCTGCGGGGGCTCTACAATGAGCAGTTCTTC.

A few counts support this clone. The chain joins TRBV19 to TRBJ2-7; TRBD1 matches at 9 bases. Germline-derived CDR1 and CDR2 are LNHDA and SQIVND (reference sequence). V was pared by 6 bases and J by 3 bases, with 9 bases of the junction left unmatched. The CDR3 has 15 amino acids. CDR3 DNA sequence: TGTGCCAGTAGGGACCTGGGACAGGGCGGCTACGAGCAGTACTTC. Amino acid sequence: CASRDLGQGGYEQYF.

This chain links TRBV11-2 with TRBJ2-7; 9 nucleotides agree with TRBD1. This CDR3 is built from 16 residues. Losses at the gene ends were 1 base for V and 4 bases for J; bases not matched to a gene: 8. Germline V CDR1 and CDR2: SGHAT, FQNNGV. CDR3 DNA: TGTGCCAGCAGCTTAGGGGCACAGGGGGCACGGTACGAGCAGTACTTC. The encoded protein is CASSLGAQGARYEQYF.

The chain joins TRBV15 to TRBJ2-1; D may be TRBD2 (5 bases). Germline CDR1 reads LNHNV; CDR2 reads YYDKDF (reference sequence). Trimming pared 3 bases from V and 7 bases from J, leaving 22 bases between. The length of the CDR3 is 17 residues. The CDR3 loop reads CATSSLSFGTTGNEQFF. The DNA of the CDR3 is TGTGCCACCAGCAGTTTAAGTTTCGGTACGACGGGGAATGAGCAGTTCTTC.

This chain links TRBV29-1 with TRBJ1-1; TRBD1 agrees at 7 bases. The germline V gene encodes CDR1 SQVTM and CDR2 ANQGSEA. The CDR3 consists of 13 residues. V shed 4 bases and J 6 bases; nucleotides not matched to a gene: 8. The DNA for the CDR3 is TGCAGCGTTGGGGACAGCGGACGGGCTGAAGCTTTCTTT. Its translation is CSVGDSGRAEAFF.